This TCR beta chain was recorded in a study of T cell responses to AZD1222 COVID-19 vaccine. As concerns this clone: Its antigen remains unidentified.

Here immunoSEQ multiplex PCR was the method, and the copy in TCRdb shows in-frame clones only, minus some. This sample has some 120,000 clones, with approximately 88% found just once. Germline V gives CDR1 MNHEY, CDR2 SMNVEV (reference sequence). This CDR3 is 13 amino acids long. V was pared by 2 bases and J by 0 bases, with 3 bases between. The study, taken as a whole, reports: CD4 TCRs covered the whole spike, strongest at regions 160-218 and 743-854.

This rearrangement joins TRBV27 to TRBJ2-3; D unresolved. The TCR sequence derives from an adult in good health. The specimen comprised peripheral blood, sampled on day 0 of AZD1222 vaccination. CDR3 region: CASSLTSTDTQYF. In nucleotides, the CDR3 is TGTGCCAGCAGTTTAACAAGCACAGATACGCAGTATTTT.